The rows below give T cell receptor beta chains drawn from one sample of a study of graft-versus-host responses after intestinal transplantation. No antigens are known for them. Sequenced by immunoSEQ multiplex PCR; TCRdb stores in-frame clones only, minus some. The sample consists of about 120,000 clones, approximately 95% of them appearing once. Sequencing was performed on unstimulated CD8+ T cells sorted from spleen or lymph node cells, taken before intestinal transplant. Receptors were obtained from a human donor who received an intestinal transplant. CDR3s include the opening cysteine and the closing phenylalanine or tryptophan. A D gene is named only where the DNA matches it firmly. Part of the rows lack a size; the others show once, few, many or a class for expanded clones.

>TRBJ2-7|TRBV28|few|NA
TGTGCCAGCAGTTTAGAGGGGGGACCCTACGAGCAGTACTTC
CASSLEGGPYEQYF
>TRBJ2-1|TRBV9|NA|NA
TGTGCCAGCAGCGTAGCCGAGAATGAGCAGTTCTTC
CASSVAENEQFF
>TRBJ2-1|TRBV7-7|NA|TRBD2
TGTGCCAGCAGCTTAGCGCCCCCCGGTTCGGGACTAGGCAATGAGCAGTTCTTC
CASSLAPPGSGLGNEQFF
>TRBJ2-1|TRBV27|NA|TRBD2
TGTGCCAGCAGTTTTTTTTTAGCGGGAGACAATGAGCAGTTCTTC
CASSFFLAGDNEQFF
>TRBJ1-1|TRBV14|NA|NA
TGTGCCAGCAGCCAAGACCCGCGGGCTGAAGCTTTCTTT
CASSQDPRAEAFF
>TRBJ2-1|TRBV9|NA|TRBD2
TGTGCCAGCAGCTTTAGGGGATCGGGGACTAGCGGAGGGAGCTCCTACAATGAGCAGTTCTTC
CASSFRGSGTSGGSSYNEQFF
>TRBJ2-7|TRBV15|NA|TRBD1
TGTGCCACCAGCAGATGGACAGGGGGGCTTACCGAGCAGTACTTC
CATSRWTGGLTEQYF
>TRBJ1-4|TRBV6-1|few|NA
TGTGCCAGCAGTGAAGGGGCCTCAAATAATGAAAAACTGTTTTTT
CASSEGASNNEKLFF
>TRBJ2-4|TRBV14|NA|NA
TGTGCCAGCAGCCCCTCGACAGGAGTAGCCAAAAACATTCAGTACTTC
CASSPSTGVAKNIQYF
>TRBJ2-1|TRBV9|NA|TRBD2
TGTGCCAGCAGCGTAGGACTAGCCAGTAACCCCTACAATGAGCAGTTCTTC
CASSVGLASNPYNEQFF
>TRBJ2-7|TRBV28|NA|TRBD1
TGTGCCAGCAGTTTACCCCACAGGGGGAGGTCCTACGAGCAGTACTTC
CASSLPHRGRSYEQYF
>TRBJ1-5|TRBV19|NA|NA
TGTGCCAGTAGTACCTGGGGCACCGCGAATCAGCCCCAGCATTTT
CASSTWGTANQPQHF
>TRBJ2-5|TRBV29-1|NA|NA
TGCAGCGTTGAAGAAGTGGAGGAAGAGACCCAGTACTTC
CSVEEVEEETQYF
>TRBJ1-1|TRBV5-5|few|NA
TGTGCCAGCAGCCTCACCCCTGGGGACACTGAAGCTTTCTTT
CASSLTPGDTEAFF
>TRBJ2-7|TRBV7-9|NA|NA
TGTGCCAGCGCCCAAGAGTTTAGGGGATCCTACGAGCAGTACTTC
CASAQEFRGSYEQYF
>TRBJ2-5|TRBV4-1|NA|NA
TGCGCCAGCAGCCAAGGAACCTATGGGGGAGAGACCCAGTACTTC
CASSQGTYGGETQYF
>TRBJ2-6|TRBV28|NA|NA
TGTGCCAGCAGTTTCCAGACGGTCGGTGGGGCCAACGTCCTGACTTTC
CASSFQTVGGANVLTF
>TRBJ2-7|TRBV28|NA|TRBD1
TGTGCCAGCAGTCCCTCACAGGGGAGCTCCTACGAGCAGTACTTC
CASSPSQGSSYEQYF
>TRBJ2-7|TRBV27|NA|TRBD2
TGTGCCAGCAGCCCGATACTAGCGGGAGGGCCTCAGGAGCAGTACTTC
CASSPILAGGPQEQYF
>TRBJ2-6|TRBV7-4|NA|NA
TGTGCCAGCAGTTCCCCGTACCACAGGGCTGGGGCCAACGTCCTGACTTTC
CASSSPYHRAGANVLTF
>TRBJ1-5|TRBV27|NA|NA
TGTGCCAGCAGTTTTAAATGGGGAGGCAATCAGCCCCAGCATTTT
CASSFKWGGNQPQHF
>TRBJ2-1|TRBV7-3|NA|NA
TGTGCCAGCAGCTCAGGACAGCACAATGAGCAGTTCTTC
CASSSGQHNEQFF
>TRBJ1-4|TRBV5-1|NA|NA
TGCGCCAGCAGCTTCTGGGGGACTAATGAAAAACTGTTTTTT
CASSFWGTNEKLFF
>TRBJ2-7|TRBV5-4|NA|NA
TGTGCCAGCAGCTTTCAGGGGTCCTACGAGCAGTACTTC
CASSFQGSYEQYF
>TRBJ1-2|TRBV6-9|NA|NA
TGTGCCAGCAGTTACCGCCCCTCCATGCTGGGCTACACCTTC
CASSYRPSMLGYTF
>TRBJ2-7|TRBV27|NA|TRBD1
TGTGCCAGCAGTTTTTCCGGACAGGGGGCCTACGAGCAGTACTTC
CASSFSGQGAYEQYF
>TRBJ2-1|TRBV9|NA|NA
TGTGCCAGCAGCGTAACTAGGGGTCCGAACGATGAGCAGTTCTTC
CASSVTRGPNDEQFF
>TRBJ2-7|TRBV27|NA|NA
TGTGCCAGCAGTTCGAGTTACGAGCAGTACTTC
CASSSSYEQYF
>TRBJ1-2|TRBV30|NA|NA
TGTGCCTGGAGTGTGTATGGGGGGATCCCCTATGGCTACACCTTC
CAWSVYGGIPYGYTF
>TRBJ2-1|TRBV18|NA|NA
TGTGCCAGCTCACCCCTTAGTTATCAGAAGGGGGATGAGCAGTTCTTC
CASSPLSYQKGDEQFF
>TRBJ2-5|TRBV9|NA|TRBD2
TGTGCCAGCAGTGTGCCCGGGACTAGCGGGAGTGGGGGGCAAGAGACCCAGTACTTC
CASSVPGTSGSGGQETQYF
>TRBJ2-5|TRBV27|NA|NA
TGTGCCAGCAGTTTATCAGGGTGGGAGACCCAGTACTTC
CASSLSGWETQYF
>TRBJ2-7|TRBV29-1|NA|TRBD2
TGCAGCGTTTCTAGCGGGGGGGCTGATGAGCAGTACTTC
CSVSSGGADEQYF
>TRBJ2-7|TRBV4-1|NA|NA
TGCGCCAGCAGCCAAGAAGTCTTCTCCTACGAGCAGTACTTC
CASSQEVFSYEQYF
>TRBJ2-7|TRBV19|NA|TRBD1
TGTGCCACGAGACAGGGACGGCCCTACGAGCAGTACTTC
CATRQGRPYEQYF
>TRBJ1-5|TRBV9|NA|NA
TGTGCCAGCAGCCGCCGGGACGGCTTATTGCCCCAGCATTTT
CASSRRDGLLPQHF
>TRBJ1-5|TRBV10-3|NA|TRBD1
TGTGCCATCAGTCAGGGGGCCTACAATCAGCCCCAGCATTTT
CAISQGAYNQPQHF
>TRBJ2-5|TRBV7-9|NA|TRBD1
TGTGCCAGCAGCTTATCCGGACAGGGGGGACAAGAGACCCAGTACTTC
CASSLSGQGGQETQYF
>TRBJ2-7|TRBV7-6|NA|NA
TGTGCCAGCAGCTTAGGGGGGTACTTGAGGGACGAGCAGTACTTC
CASSLGGYLRDEQYF
>TRBJ2-1|TRBV6-5|NA|NA
TGTGCCAGCGGACTCCTCGACCCGGTAGGCAATGAGCAGTTCTTC
CASGLLDPVGNEQFF
>TRBJ2-3|TRBV5-4|NA|NA
TGTGCCAGCAGCTGGGGGTCAGGGCCCACAGATACGCAGTATTTT
CASSWGSGPTDTQYF
>TRBJ1-1|TRBV9|NA|TRBD1
TGTGCCAGCAGCGTAGCTCGGGAACAGGGGAGGCACACTGAAGCTTTCTTT
CASSVAREQGRHTEAFF
>TRBJ2-7|TRBV19|NA|NA
TGTGCCAGTAGTATACCAAGAGGGGGTGACTACGAGCAGTACTTC
CASSIPRGGDYEQYF
>TRBJ1-1|TRBV29-1|NA|NA
TGCAGCGTTTATGGGGCTGAAGCTTTCTTT
CSVYGAEAFF
>TRBJ2-3|TRBV4-1|NA|NA
TGCGCCAGCAGCCAAAGGCAGGGTCGCACAGATACGCAGTATTTT
CASSQRQGRTDTQYF
>TRBJ1-2|TRBV19|NA|TRBD1
TGTGCCAGTAGTATTGCGTCAGGGGGTTATGGCTACACCTTC
CASSIASGGYGYTF
>TRBJ2-1|TRBV27|NA|TRBD2
TGTGCCAGCAGTTTAGGCAAGCGGGAGGGCCATGAGCAGTTCTTC
CASSLGKREGHEQFF
>TRBJ1-1|TRBV9|NA|NA
TGTGCCAGCACCGGGGGGCCGGGGAACACTGAAGCTTTCTTT
CASTGGPGNTEAFF
>TRBJ1-1|TRBV6-1|NA|NA
TGTGCCATAAAGAGGAACACTGAAGCTTTCTTT
CAIKRNTEAFF
>TRBJ1-3|TRBV28|NA|NA
TGTGCCAGCAGTGCCACGGGACCGCCACAGGGCTACTCTGGAAACACCATATATTTT
CASSATGPPQGYSGNTIYF
>TRBJ2-7|TRBV9|NA|TRBD2
TGTGCCAGCAGCTTACAAGCGGGAGTACAATACGAGCAGTACTTC
CASSLQAGVQYEQYF
>TRBJ2-6|TRBV4-3|once|NA
TGCGCCAGCAGCCGGCAGTTTCACTCTGGGGCCAACGTCCTGACTTTC
CASSRQFHSGANVLTF
>TRBJ2-5|TRBV29-1|NA|NA
TGCAGCGTTGTGGGGGGACAGCGCTTCCAAGAGACCCAGTACTTC
CSVVGGQRFQETQYF
>TRBJ1-1|TRBV5-6|NA|NA
TGTGCCAGCAGCTTTATGAACACTGAAGCTTTCTTT
CASSFMNTEAFF
>TRBJ1-1|TRBV9|NA|TRBD1
TGTGCCAGCACCCGGCGGGGACAGGGGGTCACTGAAGCTTTCTTT
CASTRRGQGVTEAFF
>TRBJ2-1|TRBV4-3|NA|NA
TGCGCCAGCAGCCAAGATAAATGGCAGGGGTCCTACAATGAACAGTTCTTC
CASSQDKWQGSYNEQFF
>TRBJ2-3|TRBV6-5|NA|TRBD1
TGTGCCAGCAGTTGGGGACAGCTCACAGATATGCAGTATTTT
CASSWGQLTDMQYF
>TRBJ2-7|TRBV4-3|NA|NA
TGCGCCAGCAGCCAAGACCTCGCTAGCAGTCGCGTCTACGAGCAGTACTTC
CASSQDLASSRVYEQYF
>TRBJ2-1|TRBV6-4|NA|TRBD2
TGTGCCAGCAGTGAGACTAGCGGGACTAGTGAGCAGTTCTTC
CASSETSGTSEQFF
>TRBJ2-3|TRBV29-1|NA|TRBD1
TGCAGCGTGACAGGGACAGGGGGCATCACAGATACGCAGTATTTT
CSVTGTGGITDTQYF